This T cell receptor beta chain is drawn from a study of blood T cell repertoires in COVID-19. Study-level background: The United States, Italy and Spain supplied acute and convalescent COVID-19 samples.

Generated by immunoSEQ multiplex PCR, the TCRdb table keeps only in-frame clones and is missing some. Of approximately 24,000 clones detected, 85% to 95% appear once; the ten largest clones hold 2.1%. V lost 8 bases, J lost 5 bases, and 9 bases lay in between. CDR1 is WNHNN and CDR2 is SYGVQD in the germline V gene (reference sequence). The CDR3 runs to 12 residues. Sequenced sample: peripheral blood. This receptor was identified in a human donor in a cohort sampled during active COVID-19. The chain employs TRBV10-1 and TRBJ2-2; D is unresolved. The CDR3: CASLPGTGELFF. For the CDR3, the DNA is TGCGCCAGCCTTCCCGGTACCGGGGAGCTGTTTTTT.